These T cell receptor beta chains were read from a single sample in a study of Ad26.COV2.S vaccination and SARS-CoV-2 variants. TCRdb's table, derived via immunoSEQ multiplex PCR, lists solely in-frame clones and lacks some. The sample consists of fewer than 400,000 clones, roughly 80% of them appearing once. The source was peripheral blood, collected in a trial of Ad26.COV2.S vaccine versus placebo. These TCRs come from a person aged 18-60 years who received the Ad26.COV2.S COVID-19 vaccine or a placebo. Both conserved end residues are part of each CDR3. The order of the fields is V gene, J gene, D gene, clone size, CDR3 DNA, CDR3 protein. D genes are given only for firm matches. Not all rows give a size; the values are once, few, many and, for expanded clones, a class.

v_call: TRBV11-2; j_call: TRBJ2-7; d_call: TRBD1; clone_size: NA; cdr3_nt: TGTGCCAGCAGCGACCGACAGGGGGGGTACGAGCAGTACTTC; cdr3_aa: CASSDRQGGYEQYF
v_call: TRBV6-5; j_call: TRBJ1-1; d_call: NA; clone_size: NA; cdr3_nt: TGTGCCAGCAGACGGGGAGATGGCACTGAAGCTTTCTTT; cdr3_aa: CASRRGDGTEAFF
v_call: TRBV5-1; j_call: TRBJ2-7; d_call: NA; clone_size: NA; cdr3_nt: TGCGCCAGCAGCACCGGGACAACTTACTACGAGCAGTACTTC; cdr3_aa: CASSTGTTYYEQYF
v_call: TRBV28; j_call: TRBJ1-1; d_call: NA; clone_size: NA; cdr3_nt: TGTGCCAGCAGTTTAGGGGGGCTCGGCACTGAAGCTTTCTTT; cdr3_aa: CASSLGGLGTEAFF
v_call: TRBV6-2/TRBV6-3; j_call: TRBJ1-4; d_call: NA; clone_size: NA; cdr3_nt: TGTGCCAGCAGCCTGGGCAGGTTTACGCGGGGGGCTACTAATGAAAAACTGTTTTTT; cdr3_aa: CASSLGRFTRGATNEKLFF
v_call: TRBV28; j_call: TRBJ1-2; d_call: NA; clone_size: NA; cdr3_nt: TGTGCCAGCAGTTTAAGGCAGGGGTGGAACTATGGCTACACCTTC; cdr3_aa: CASSLRQGWNYGYTF
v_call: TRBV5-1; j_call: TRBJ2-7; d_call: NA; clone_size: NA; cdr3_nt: TGCGCCAGCAGCTTGGGAACAGAAAGCTCCTACGAGCAGTACTTC; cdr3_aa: CASSLGTESSYEQYF
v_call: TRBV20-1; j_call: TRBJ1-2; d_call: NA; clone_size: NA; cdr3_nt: TGCAGCCCGACCATGGGGGGCTACACCTTC; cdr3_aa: CSPTMGGYTF
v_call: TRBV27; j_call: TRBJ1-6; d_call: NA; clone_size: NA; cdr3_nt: TGTGCCAGCAAGACCCCTGGGCAATCACCCCTCCACTTT; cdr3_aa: CASKTPGQSPLHF
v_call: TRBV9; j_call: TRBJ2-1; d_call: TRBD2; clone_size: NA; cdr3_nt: TGTGCCAGCACCACACGTGGGGGTAGCGGGGGGTCGTCCTACAATGAGCAGTTCTTC; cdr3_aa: CASTTRGGSGGSSYNEQFF
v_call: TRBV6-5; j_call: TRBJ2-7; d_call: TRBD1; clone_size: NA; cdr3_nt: TGTGCCAGCAGTTACGGGGACAGCTCCTACGAGCAGTACTTC; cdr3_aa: CASSYGDSSYEQYF
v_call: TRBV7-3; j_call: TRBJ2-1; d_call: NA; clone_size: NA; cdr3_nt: TGTGCCAGCAGCTTCGACAGTAGCTCCTACAATGAGCAGTTCTTC; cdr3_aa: CASSFDSSSYNEQFF
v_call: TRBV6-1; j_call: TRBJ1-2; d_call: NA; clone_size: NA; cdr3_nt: TGTGCCAGCAGTGAAAGAGGGGGTAGCTACACCTTC; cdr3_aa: CASSERGGSYTF
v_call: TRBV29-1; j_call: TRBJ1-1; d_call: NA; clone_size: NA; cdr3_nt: TGCAGCGCCATAGGACAAATGAACACTGAAGCTTTCTTT; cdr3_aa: CSAIGQMNTEAFF
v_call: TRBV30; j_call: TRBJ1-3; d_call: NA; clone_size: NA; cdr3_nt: TGTGCCTGGAGTGTCGGATTGGGAAACACCATATATTTT; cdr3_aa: CAWSVGLGNTIYF
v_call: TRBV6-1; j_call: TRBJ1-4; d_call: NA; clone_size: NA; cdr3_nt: TGTGCCAGCAGTGAAAGCCGGGTGGAAAAACTGTTTTTT; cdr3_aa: CASSESRVEKLFF
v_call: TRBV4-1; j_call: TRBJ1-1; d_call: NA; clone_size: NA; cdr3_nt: TGCGCCAGCAGCCAAGGACCGTGGGCGAACACTGAAGCTTTCTTT; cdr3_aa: CASSQGPWANTEAFF
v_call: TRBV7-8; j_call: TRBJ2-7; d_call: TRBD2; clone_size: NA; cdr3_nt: TGTGCCAGCAGCTTAGGGGGACTAGTCGGGTCCTACGAGCAGTACTTC; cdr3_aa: CASSLGGLVGSYEQYF
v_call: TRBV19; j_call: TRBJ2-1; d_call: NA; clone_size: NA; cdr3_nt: TGTGCCAGTAGTATTGGCACGAGCTCCTACAATGAGCAGTTCTTC; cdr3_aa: CASSIGTSSYNEQFF
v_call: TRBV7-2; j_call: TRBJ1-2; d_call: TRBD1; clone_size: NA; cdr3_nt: TGTGCCAGCAGCGCCACAGGGGCTAACTATGGCTACACCTTC; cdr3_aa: CASSATGANYGYTF
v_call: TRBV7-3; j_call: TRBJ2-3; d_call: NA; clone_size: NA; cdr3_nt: TGTGCCAGCAGCTTCGCCCGGGGCCGGGCAGATACGCAGTATTTT; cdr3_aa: CASSFARGRADTQYF
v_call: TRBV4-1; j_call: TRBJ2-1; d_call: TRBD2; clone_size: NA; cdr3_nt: TGCGCCAGCAGCCAAGGGGAGGGCGGTGAGCAGTTCTTC; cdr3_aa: CASSQGEGGEQFF
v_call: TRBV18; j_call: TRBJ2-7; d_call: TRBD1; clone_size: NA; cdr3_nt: TGTGCCAGCTCACCACCTCGAACAGGGGGTTACGAGCAGTACTTC; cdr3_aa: CASSPPRTGGYEQYF
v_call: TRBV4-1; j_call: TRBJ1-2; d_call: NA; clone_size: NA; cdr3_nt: TGCGCCAGCAGCCAAGTTACGGGCGGGAACTATGGCTACACCTTC; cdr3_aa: CASSQVTGGNYGYTF
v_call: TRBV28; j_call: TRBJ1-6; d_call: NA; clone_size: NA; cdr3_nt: TGTGCCAGCAGCCTCGGTCAGACGTATAATTCACCCCTCCACTTT; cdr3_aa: CASSLGQTYNSPLHF
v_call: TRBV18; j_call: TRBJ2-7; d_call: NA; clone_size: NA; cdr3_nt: TGTGCCAGCTCACCACCGAGAGGGACACTATTGGGGGAGCAGTACTTC; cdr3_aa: CASSPPRGTLLGEQYF
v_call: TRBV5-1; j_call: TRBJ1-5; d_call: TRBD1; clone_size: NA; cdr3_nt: TGCGCCAGCAGCGTCACAGGGGGCGGCAATCAGCCCCAGCATTTT; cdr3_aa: CASSVTGGGNQPQHF
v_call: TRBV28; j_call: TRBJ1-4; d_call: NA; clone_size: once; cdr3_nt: TGTGCCAGCAGTCCCCCGAATGAAAAACTGTTTTTT; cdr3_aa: CASSPPNEKLFF
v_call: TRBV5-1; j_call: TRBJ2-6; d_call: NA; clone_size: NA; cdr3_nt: TGCGCCAGCAGCTTAAGCTCTGGGGCCAACGTCCTGACTTTC; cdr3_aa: CASSLSSGANVLTF
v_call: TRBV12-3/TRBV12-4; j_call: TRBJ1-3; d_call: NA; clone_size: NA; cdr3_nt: TGTGCCAGCAGTCATGGAAACACCATATATTTT; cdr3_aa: CASSHGNTIYF
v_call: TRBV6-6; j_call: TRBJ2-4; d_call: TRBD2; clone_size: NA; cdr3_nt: TGTGCCAGCAGTCGCCAAGAACAAGCGGGGGGCTTTAACATTCAGTACTTC; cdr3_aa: CASSRQEQAGGFNIQYF
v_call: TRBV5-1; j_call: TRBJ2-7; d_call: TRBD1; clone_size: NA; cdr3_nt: TGCGCCAGCAGCGACCGGACAGGGCCCTACGAGCAGTACTTC; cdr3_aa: CASSDRTGPYEQYF
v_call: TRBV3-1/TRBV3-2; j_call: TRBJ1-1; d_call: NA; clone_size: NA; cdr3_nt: TGTGCCAGCCCCCAAGATGGTAATGCGGCTGAAGCTTTCTTT; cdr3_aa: CASPQDGNAAEAFF
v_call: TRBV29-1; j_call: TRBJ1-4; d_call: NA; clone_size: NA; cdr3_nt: TGCAGCGTTGCCAGTCAGGGATCACAACTGTTTTTT; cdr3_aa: CSVASQGSQLFF
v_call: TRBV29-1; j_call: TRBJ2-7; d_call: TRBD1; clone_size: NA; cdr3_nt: TGCAGCGTTGTCTCGGGACAGCCAATTTACGAGCAGTACTTC; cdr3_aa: CSVVSGQPIYEQYF
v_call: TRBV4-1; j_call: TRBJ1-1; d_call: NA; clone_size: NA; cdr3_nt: TGCGCCAGCAGCACGGGACCGCGGCTCGACACTGAAGCTTTCTTT; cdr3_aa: CASSTGPRLDTEAFF
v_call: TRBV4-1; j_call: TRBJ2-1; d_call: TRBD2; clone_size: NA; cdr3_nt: TGCGCCAGCAGCCAAGTTCGTAGGGCTAGCGGGGGGGCTGGGTACAATGAGCAGTTCTTC; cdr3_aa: CASSQVRRASGGAGYNEQFF
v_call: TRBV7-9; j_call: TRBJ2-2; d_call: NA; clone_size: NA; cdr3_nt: TGTGCCAGCAGCTCCCGAGGAGGCCTAAACACCGGGGAGCTGTTTTTT; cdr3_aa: CASSSRGGLNTGELFF
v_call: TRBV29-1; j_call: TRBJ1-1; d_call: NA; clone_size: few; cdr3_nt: TGCAGCGTTGAAACAGGCCGGAGGGGCGAAGCTTTCTTT; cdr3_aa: CSVETGRRGEAFF
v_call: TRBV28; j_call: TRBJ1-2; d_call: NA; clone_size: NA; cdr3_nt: TGTGCCAGCAGTTCCCTACAGAGGGGCCGAGGCTACACCTTC; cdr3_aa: CASSSLQRGRGYTF
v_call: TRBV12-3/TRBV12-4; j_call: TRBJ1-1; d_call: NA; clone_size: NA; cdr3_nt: TGTGCCAGCAGCCCCGGAACGAACACTGAAGCTTTCTTT; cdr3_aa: CASSPGTNTEAFF
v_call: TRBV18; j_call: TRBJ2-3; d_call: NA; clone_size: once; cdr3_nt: TGTGCCAGCTCACCCTTACAGGTGGGGGGAGATACGCAGTATTTT; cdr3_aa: CASSPLQVGGDTQYF
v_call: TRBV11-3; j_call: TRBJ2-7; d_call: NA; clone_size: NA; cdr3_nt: TGTGCCAGCAGCCCCCGGGGCAGGGACGAGCAGTACTTC; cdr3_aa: CASSPRGRDEQYF
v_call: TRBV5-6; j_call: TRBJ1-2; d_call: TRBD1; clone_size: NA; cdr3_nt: TGTGCCAGCAGCTCGACGGGGACAGGTGGAAATGGCTACACCTTC; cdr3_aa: CASSSTGTGGNGYTF
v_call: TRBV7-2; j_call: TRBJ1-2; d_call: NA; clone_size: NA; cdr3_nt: TGTGCCAGCAGCTTAGACATTGGGGGATGGGGAGGCTACACCTTC; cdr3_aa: CASSLDIGGWGGYTF
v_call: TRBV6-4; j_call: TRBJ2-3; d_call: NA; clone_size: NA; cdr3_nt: TGTGCCAGCAGCCAGAACGTCCCTGCGGCGACGCAGTATTTT; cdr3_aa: CASSQNVPAATQYF
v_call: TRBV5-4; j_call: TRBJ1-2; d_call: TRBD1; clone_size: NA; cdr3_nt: TGTGCCAGCAGCATGGACAGGAGCTATGGCTACACCTTC; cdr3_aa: CASSMDRSYGYTF
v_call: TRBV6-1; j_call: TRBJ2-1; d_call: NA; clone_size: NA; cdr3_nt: TGTGCCAGCAGTGATAGGGGGATCGATGAGCAGTTCTTC; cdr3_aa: CASSDRGIDEQFF
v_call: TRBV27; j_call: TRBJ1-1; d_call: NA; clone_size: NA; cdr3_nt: TGTGCCAGCAGTAAAAACGGGGGGTGGACTGAAGCTTTCTTT; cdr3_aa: CASSKNGGWTEAFF
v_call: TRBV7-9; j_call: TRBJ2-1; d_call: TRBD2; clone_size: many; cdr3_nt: TGTGCCAGCAGCGTTAGCGGGGGGGCCTCCTACAATGAGCAGTTCTTC; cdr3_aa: CASSVSGGASYNEQFF
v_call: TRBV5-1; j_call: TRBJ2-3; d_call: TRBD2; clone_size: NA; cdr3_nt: TGCGCCAGCAGCCAGGGACTAGCGGACCGCACAGATACGCAGTATTTT; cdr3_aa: CASSQGLADRTDTQYF
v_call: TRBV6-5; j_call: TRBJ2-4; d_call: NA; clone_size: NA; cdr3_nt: TGTGCCAGCAGTTACTCCCCGGGAGTGGGCATTCAGTACTTC; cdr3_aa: CASSYSPGVGIQYF